The rows below give T cell receptor beta chains drawn from one sample of a study of cytomegalovirus exposure and HLA in healthy donors. Assay: immunoSEQ multiplex PCR; the TCRdb copy retains only in-frame clones and omits some. The repertoire has more than 90,000 clones, 82% of them found once; the top ten carry roughly a fifth. Sequencing was carried out using PBMCs. The receptors come from a man between 25 and 39 years old in good health and CMV-seropositive. The CDR3 runs from the conserved cysteine through the conserved F or W. D genes are given only for firm matches. Clone size is stated in some rows and not others, as once, few, many or a class when expanded.

16 once TRBJ2-3 TRBV7-2 TRBD2 TGTGCCAGCAGCTCTGGACTAGCGGGGAGCACAGATACGCAGTATTTT CASSSGLAGSTDTQYF
13 . TRBJ2-3 TRBV10-3 TRBD2 TGTGCCATCAGTGGGGGAGGGGAGGATACGCAGTATTTT CAISGGGEDTQYF
16 . TRBJ2-2 TRBV9 TRBD2 TGTGCCAGCAGCGCACGGGGGGGCGCGGGATCCGGGGAGCTGTTTTTT CASSARGGAGSGELFF
15 . TRBJ1-2 TRBV4-1 . TGCGCCAGCAGCCATCCCACGGGGACTTACTATGGCTACACCTTC CASSHPTGTYYGYTF
13 . TRBJ2-5 TRBV6-1 TRBD1 TGTGCCACCAGGACAGGGGCTCAAGAGACCCAGTACTTC CATRTGAQETQYF
16 . TRBJ1-3 TRBV7-6 . TGTGCCAGCAGCTTAGGGACAGCTGAGTCCGGAAACACCATATATTTT CASSLGTAESGNTIYF
13 . TRBJ1-1 TRBV6-5 TRBD1 TGTGCCAGCAGTTGGGGACAGGGGAGCTTAGCTTTCTTT CASSWGQGSLAFF
13 once TRBJ2-1 TRBV11-2 TRBD2 TGTGCCAGCAGCTTGAACCGGGAGGGTGAGCAGTTCTTC CASSLNREGEQFF
16 . TRBJ2-3 TRBV4-1 . TGCGCCAGCAGCCAGATGGGGACGGGGAGGACAGATACGCAGTATTTT CASSQMGTGRTDTQYF
15 . TRBJ2-3 TRBV6-1 TRBD1 TGTGCCAGCAGTGAGCTGACAGGGTCCACAGATACGCAGTATTTT CASSELTGSTDTQYF
19 . TRBJ2-6 TRBV4-2 TRBD1 TGTGCCAGCAGCCTACAGACAGGGATCGAATTTTCTGGGGCCAACGTCCTGACTTTC CASSLQTGIEFSGANVLTF
13 once TRBJ2-2 TRBV7-9 TRBD1 TGTGCCAGCAGCTGGACAGGTCCCCGGGAGCTGTTTTTT CASSWTGPRELFF
14 . TRBJ2-5 TRBV5-1 TRBD1 TGCGCCAGCAGCTACACGGGGACAGAAGAGACCCAGTACTTC CASSYTGTEETQYF
15 once TRBJ2-7 TRBV7-2 . TGTGCCAGCAGCTTAGGGGCGGGACTCTCCTACGAGCAGTACTTC CASSLGAGLSYEQYF
15 . TRBJ1-1 TRBV6-1 . TGTGCCAGCATCGATCCGGGACACAGGAACACTGAAGCTTTCTTT CASIDPGHRNTEAFF